Sequencing of this T cell receptor (beta chain) was carried out in a study of Ad26.COV2.S vaccination and SARS-CoV-2 variants. Background on the study: In the COV1001 trial, the donor was in the Ad26.COV2.S arm. Dosing was one shot or two shots 56 days apart.

Study-level points and caveats: There was reportedly substantial breadth in spike-specific CD8+ and CD4+ T cell responses after vaccination. Placebo and vaccine recipients had non-spike TCR breadth that was similar.

TCRdb's copy holds only in-frame clones and misses some; the assay was immunoSEQ multiplex PCR. The top ten clones hold around 3% of a sample with approximately 400,000 clones, 70% to 90% of them seen once. A word on this clone: Its specificity is not known.

The treatment denotes: around 19 received Ad26.COV2.S at low or high dose, single or two shots; about 5 received placebo; per-sample allocation not given. Repertoires come from day 63 after the first vaccine or placebo injection. The CDR3 consists of 14 residues. CDR1 and CDR2 from the germline V gene are MNHEY and SVGAGI. Trimming took 5 bases from V and 4 from J, leaving 14 bases between them. V usage is TRBV6-5 and J usage is TRBJ1-2, with D possibly matching TRBD1 (5 bases). The TCR originated in a person between 18 and 65 years old who received the Ad26.COV2.S COVID-19 vaccine or a placebo. The specimen comprised peripheral blood, sampled in a trial of Ad26.COV2.S vaccine versus placebo. CDR3 residues: CASSPGTVLYGYTF. Written as DNA, the CDR3 is TGTGCCAGCAGTCCCGGGACGGTCCTCTATGGCTACACCTTC.